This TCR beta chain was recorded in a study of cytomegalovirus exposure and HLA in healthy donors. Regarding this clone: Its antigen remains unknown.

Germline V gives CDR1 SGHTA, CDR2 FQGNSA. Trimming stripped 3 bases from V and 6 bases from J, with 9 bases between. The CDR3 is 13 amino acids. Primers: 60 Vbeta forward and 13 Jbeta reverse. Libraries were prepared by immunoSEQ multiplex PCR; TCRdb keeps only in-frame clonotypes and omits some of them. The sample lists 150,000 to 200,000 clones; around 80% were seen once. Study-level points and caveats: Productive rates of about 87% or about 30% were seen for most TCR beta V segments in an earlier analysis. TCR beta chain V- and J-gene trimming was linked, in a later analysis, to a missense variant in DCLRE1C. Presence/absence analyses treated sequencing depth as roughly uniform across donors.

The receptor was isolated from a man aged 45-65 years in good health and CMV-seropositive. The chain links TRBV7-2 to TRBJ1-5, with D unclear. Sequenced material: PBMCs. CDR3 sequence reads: CASSFGMGQPQHF. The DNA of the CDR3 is TGTGCCAGCAGCTTCGGGATGGGTCAGCCCCAGCATTTT.